The 18 T cell receptor beta chains listed next were all sequenced from one sample in a study of Tregs in tolerant kidney transplant recipients. Sequencing was performed with immunoSEQ multiplex PCR; in TCRdb, only in-frame clones are kept and a portion is missing. The sample holds some 62,000 clones, 95% to 98% seen once. This specimen consisted of Tregs from blood, obtained before the transplant. All receptors come from a human donor who received a combined kidney and bone marrow transplant.

This sequence joins TRBV7-9 and TRBJ1-2; TRBD1 matches 8 bases. The CDR3 is 14 residues long. J was trimmed by 3 bases and V by 3 bases; bases with no gene match: 3. In germline, CDR1 is SEHNR, CDR2 FQNEAQ (reference sequence). The DNA of the CDR3 is TGTGCCAGCAGCTTCCTGGACAGGGACTATGGCTACACCTTC. It codes for CASSFLDRDYGYTF.

This chain joins TRBV7-6 and TRBJ2-3, with D uncertain. The CDR3 is 17 amino acids. The germline V and J ends were trimmed by 5 bases and 1 base, with 19 bases remaining between them. Per germline, CDR1 SGHVS and CDR2 FNYEAQ. The CDR3 loop reads CASSPIGSSFGTDTQYF. The CDR3 region has the DNA TGTGCCAGCAGCCCCATCGGGTCATCGTTCGGCACAGATACGCAGTATTTT.

The chain uses TRBV7-2 and TRBJ2-5; the D gene is possibly TRBD2 (6 bases). Germline V gene lookup returns CDR1 SGHTA and CDR2 FQGNSA. CDR3 size: 15 residues. The ends were cut back, 0 bases at V and 5 bases at J, with 13 bases in the middle. CDR3 in amino acids: CASSLARGRGETQYF. The CDR3 DNA is TGTGCCAGCAGCTTAGCTCGGGGCCGGGGGGAGACCCAGTACTTC.

The chain links TRBV30 to TRBJ2-7; the match to TRBD2 covers 12 bases. The trim removed 3 bases at V and 7 bases at J, leaving 10 bases unmatched. The CDR3 spans 15 residues. CDR1 and CDR2 (germline): GTSNPN, SVGIG (reference sequence). The CDR3 bases are TGTGCCTGGAGCCGGGGACTAGCGGGCTCCGGGGAGCAGTACTTC. This encodes CAWSRGLAGSGEQYF. Full variable domain (remainder filled in from reference TRBV30 and TRBJ2-7): SQTIHQWPATLVQPVGSPLSLECTVEGTSNPNLYWYRQAAGRGLQLLFYSVGIGQISSEVPQNLSASRPQDRQFILSSKKLLLSDSGFYLCAWSRGLAGSGEQYFGPGTRLTVT.

The rearrangement uses TRBV7-2 and TRBJ2-7; D call uncertain. Per germline, CDR1 SGHTA and CDR2 FQGNSA. The CDR3 has 14 residues. Trimming cost V 2 bases and J 5 bases, with 13 bases left between them. Here the CDR3 reads CASSLSLLLHEQYF. In DNA, the CDR3 is TGTGCCAGCAGCTTAAGCCTCTTATTGCACGAGCAGTACTTC.

The rearrangement joins TRBV5-1 to TRBJ2-7; D uncertain. The ends were cut back, 1 base at V and 4 bases at J, with 9 bases in the middle. The germline gives CDR1 SGHRS, CDR2 YFSETQ. The CDR3 runs 13 residues. CDR3 protein: CASSLQVEYEQYF. In nucleotides, the CDR3 is TGCGCCAGCAGCTTGCAGGTAGAGTACGAGCAGTACTTC.

J is TRBJ2-1 and V is TRBV27; 15 nucleotides align to TRBD2. Germline loops: CDR1 MNHEY, CDR2 SMNVEV (reference sequence). This CDR3 is 18 amino acids long. After removal of 4 bases from V and 9 bases from J, the junction contained 13 bases not matched to a gene. CDR3 loop: CASSWTSGRAVSVTEQFF. CDR3 coding DNA: TGTGCCAGCAGTTGGACTAGCGGGAGGGCCGTCTCCGTCACTGAGCAGTTCTTC.

The gene calls are TRBV10-3 and TRBJ1-2; the D gene is possibly TRBD1 (5 bases). The CDR3 has 12 residues. Trimming cost V 8 bases and J 4 bases, with 11 bases left between them. Germline values: CDR1 ENHRY, CDR2 SYGVKD. The CDR3 sequence is CAIAGGSYGYTF. The CDR3, as DNA: TGTGCCATCGCGGGGGGTAGCTATGGCTACACCTTC.

This clone was seen only once. This chain links TRBV9 with TRBJ2-5; possibly TRBD2 for D (6 bases). V was cut by 0 bases and J by 0 bases, with 9 bases left in between. CDR3 size: 15 residues. Germline CDR1 and CDR2: SGDLS and YYNGEE. CDR3 in amino acids: CASSVAAGYQETQYF. The CDR3 DNA reads as TGTGCCAGCAGCGTAGCCGCGGGGTACCAAGAGACCCAGTACTTC.

This sequence joins TRBV10-2 and TRBJ2-7; TRBD2 matches at 12 bases. J lost 8 bases, V lost 5 bases, and 10 bases had no gene match. This CDR3 comprises 15 residues. The germline V gene encodes CDR1 WSHSY and CDR2 SAAADI. CDR3 nucleotides: TGCGCCAGCAGTCCCTTGACTAGCGGGAGTACGAAGCAGTACTTC. It yields the protein CASSPLTSGSTKQYF.

The CDR3 is CASSLAAQETQYF. CDR3 nucleotides: TGTGCCAGCAGTCTGGCGGCCCAAGAGACCCAGTACTTC. V gene TRBV7-3 combines with J gene TRBJ2-5; D not resolved. Germline CDR1 is SGHTA and CDR2 is FQGTGA. The germline V and J ends were trimmed by 6 bases and 1 base, with 9 bases remaining between them. The CDR3 runs to 13 residues. Full variable domain (outside the CDR3, taken from reference TRBV7-3 and TRBJ2-5): GAGVSQTPSNKVTEKGKYVELRCDPISGHTALYWYRQSLGQGPEFLIYFQGTGAADDSGLPNDRFFAVRPEGSVSTLKIQRTERGDSAVYLCASSLAAQETQYFGPGTRLLVL.

V usage is TRBV6-4 and J usage is TRBJ2-1; 7 bases are a match to TRBD2. CDR3 size: 16 residues. Losses at the gene ends were 4 bases for V and 1 base for J; bases not matched to a gene: 7. The germline V gene encodes CDR1 MRHNA and CDR2 SNTAGT. The CDR3 is CASSAQRGLSYNEQFF. DNA for the CDR3: TGTGCCAGCAGTGCCCAGCGGGGTCTATCCTACAATGAGCAGTTCTTC.

The rearrangement uses TRBV27 and TRBJ1-5, with D uncertain. The ends were cut back, 6 bases at V and 5 bases at J, with 17 bases in the middle. This CDR3 region has 15 residues. In germline, CDR1 is MNHEY, CDR2 SMNVEV (reference sequence). CDR3 sequence: CASSRKPGPYQPQHF. CDR3 coding DNA: TGTGCCAGCAGCCGTAAACCGGGTCCTTATCAGCCCCAGCATTTT.

The J gene is TRBJ1-4, the V gene TRBV12-5, with D tentatively TRBD1 (5 bases). Trimming left V 0 bases short and J 8 bases short, with 13 bases between. The CDR3 is 15 amino acids. Germline V lookup: CDR1 LGHNT, CDR2 FRNRAP. CDR3 DNA: TGTGCTAGTGGTTTGGTTAGGCAGGGAAGGGAAAAACTGTTTTTT. This sequence encodes CASGLVRQGREKLFF.

The chain carries TRBV11-3 and TRBJ2-5; possible D gene TRBD1, 6 bases. V was cut by 4 bases and J by 7 bases, with 13 bases left in between. The CDR3 totals 13 residues. Germline CDR1 and CDR2: SGHNT and YENEEA. The chain's CDR3 is CASSSQGLGTQYF. Here the CDR3 DNA reads TGTGCCAGCAGCTCACAGGGTTTGGGGACCCAGTACTTC.

For the CDR3, the DNA is TGTGCCACAACCGACAGGGAGTCCTACGAGCAGTACTTC. It yields the protein CATTDRESYEQYF. The chain recombines TRBV6-6 with TRBJ2-7, with 7 bases lining up with TRBD1. This CDR3 comprises 13 residues. With V trimmed by 10 bases and J by 1 base, 7 bases remained unmatched. The germline CDR1 and CDR2 sequences are MNHNY and SVGAGI (reference sequence).

The chain joins TRBV4-1 to TRBJ1-5; TRBD1 matches at 7 bases. Germline values: CDR1 MGHRA, CDR2 YSYEKL. After removal of 0 bases from V and 5 bases from J, the junction contained 10 bases not matched to a gene. This CDR3 has 17 amino acids. As DNA, the CDR3 is TGCGCCAGCAGCCAAGACGGGGGACAGCTGGGCCATCAGCCCCAGCATTTT. It codes for CASSQDGGQLGHQPQHF.

This clone has a single count. The chain couples TRBV5-1 to TRBJ2-2; 7 bases align to TRBD2. This CDR3 has 16 amino acids. The V gene's germline CDR1 is SGHRS and CDR2 YFSETQ. The ends lost 6 bases at V and 2 bases at J; junction bases unmatched: 10. CDR3 nucleotides: TGCGCCAGCACCTTCGCGGCTAGCGGAAACACCGGGGAGCTGTTTTTT. Translation: CASTFAASGNTGELFF. The full variable domain, with the rest looked up from reference TRBV5-1 and TRBJ2-2, is KAGVTQTPRYLIKTRGQQVTLSCSPISGHRSVSWYQQTPGQGLQFLFEYFSETQRNKGNFPGRFSGRQFSNSRSEMNVSTLELGDSALYLCASTFAASGNTGELFFGEGSRLTVL.